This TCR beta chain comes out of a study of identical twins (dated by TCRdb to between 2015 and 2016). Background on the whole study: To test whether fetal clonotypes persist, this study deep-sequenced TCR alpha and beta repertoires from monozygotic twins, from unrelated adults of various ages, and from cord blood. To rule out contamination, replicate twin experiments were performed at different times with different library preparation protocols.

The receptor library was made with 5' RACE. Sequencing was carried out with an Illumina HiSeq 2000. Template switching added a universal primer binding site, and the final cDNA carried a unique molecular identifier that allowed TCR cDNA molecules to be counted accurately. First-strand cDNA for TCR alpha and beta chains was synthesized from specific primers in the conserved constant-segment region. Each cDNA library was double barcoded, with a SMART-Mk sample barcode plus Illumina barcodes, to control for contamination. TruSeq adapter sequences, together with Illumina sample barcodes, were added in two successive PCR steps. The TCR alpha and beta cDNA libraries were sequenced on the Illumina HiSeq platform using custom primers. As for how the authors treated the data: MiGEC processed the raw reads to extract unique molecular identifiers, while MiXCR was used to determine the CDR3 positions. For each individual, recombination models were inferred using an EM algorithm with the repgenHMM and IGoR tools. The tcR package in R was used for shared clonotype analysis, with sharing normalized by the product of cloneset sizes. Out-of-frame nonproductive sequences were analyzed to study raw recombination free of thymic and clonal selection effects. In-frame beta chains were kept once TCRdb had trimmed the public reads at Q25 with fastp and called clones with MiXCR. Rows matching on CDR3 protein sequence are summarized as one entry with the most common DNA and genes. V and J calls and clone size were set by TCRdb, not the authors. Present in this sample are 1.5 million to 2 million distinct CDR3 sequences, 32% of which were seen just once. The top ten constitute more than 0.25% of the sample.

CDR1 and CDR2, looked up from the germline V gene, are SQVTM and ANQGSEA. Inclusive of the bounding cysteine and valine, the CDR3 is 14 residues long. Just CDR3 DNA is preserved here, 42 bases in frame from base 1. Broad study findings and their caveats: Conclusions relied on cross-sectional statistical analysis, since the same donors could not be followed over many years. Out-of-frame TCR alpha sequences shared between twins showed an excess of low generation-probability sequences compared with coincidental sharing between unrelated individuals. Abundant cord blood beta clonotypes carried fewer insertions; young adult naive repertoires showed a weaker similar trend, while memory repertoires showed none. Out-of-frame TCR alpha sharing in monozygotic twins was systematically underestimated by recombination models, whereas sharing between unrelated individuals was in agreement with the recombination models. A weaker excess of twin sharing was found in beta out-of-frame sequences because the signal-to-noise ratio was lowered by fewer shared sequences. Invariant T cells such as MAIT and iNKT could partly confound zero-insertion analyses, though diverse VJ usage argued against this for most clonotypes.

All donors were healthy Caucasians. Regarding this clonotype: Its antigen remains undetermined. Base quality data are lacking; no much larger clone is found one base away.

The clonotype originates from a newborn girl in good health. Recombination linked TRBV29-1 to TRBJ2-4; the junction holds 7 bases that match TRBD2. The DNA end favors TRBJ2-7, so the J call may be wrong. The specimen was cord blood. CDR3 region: CSVESSGGLSEQYV. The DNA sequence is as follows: TGCAGCGTTGAAAGTTCTGGGGGACTATCCGAGCAGTACGTC.